Listed below are T cell receptor beta chains from one sample, sequenced in a study of T cell changes during pregnancy in multiple sclerosis. Clones were read by immunoSEQ multiplex PCR, and TCRdb kept only the in-frame ones, dropping some. The repertoire consists of 35,000 to 55,000 clones, with around 90% occurring once and the leading ten covering around 0.64%. The sequences come from CD4+ T cells from peripheral blood mononuclear cells, collected before pregnancy. The source is a female donor with multiple sclerosis, enrolled in a pregnancy study. The CDR3 runs from the conserved cysteine through the conserved F or W. Fields, in order: V gene, clone size, J gene, D gene, CDR3 DNA, CDR3 protein. D genes are given only for firm matches. Size values are once, few and many counts, or a class for expanded clones, and some rows have none.

TRBV6-1	NA	TRBJ1-4	NA	TGTGCCAGCAGTGCACAGAATGAAAAACTGTTTTTT	CASSAQNEKLFF
TRBV7-3	NA	TRBJ2-5	TRBD2	TGTGCCAGCAGCTTAACCGGAGGGGAGGGGGAGACCCAGTACTTC	CASSLTGGEGETQYF
TRBV27	NA	TRBJ2-7	NA	TGTGCCACCTCATCAGGAAAGACAGGCGCCTACGAGCAGTACTTC	CATSSGKTGAYEQYF
TRBV7-9	NA	TRBJ2-7	NA	TGTGCCAGCAGCCCCGGAGGTGGGAGTGAGCAGTACTTC	CASSPGGGSEQYF
TRBV6-6	NA	TRBJ2-7	TRBD1	TGTGCCAGCAGACCGGGACAGGGGGCTCGGGAGCAGTACTTC	CASRPGQGAREQYF
TRBV5-1	NA	TRBJ2-1	TRBD2	TGCGCCAGCAGCTTGGAGGCGGGACTAGCGAACAATGAGCAGTTCTTC	CASSLEAGLANNEQFF
TRBV27	NA	TRBJ2-1	TRBD2	TGTGCCAGCAGTTCCCGGAGGGCCGGGGGGAATGAGCAGTTCTTC	CASSSRRAGGNEQFF
TRBV5-1	NA	TRBJ2-1	TRBD2	TGCGCCAGCAGCGGGGGGGTAGATGAGCAGTTCTTC	CASSGGVDEQFF
TRBV19	NA	TRBJ2-1	TRBD1	TGTGCCAGTAGTATAGAGAGCAGGGGGCACCGAATGGGTGAGCAGTTCTTC	CASSIESRGHRMGEQFF
TRBV6-1	NA	TRBJ1-1	NA	TGTGCCAGCAGTGAAGCGAGAGGGGGTCAGGCTTTCTTT	CASSEARGGQAFF
TRBV30	NA	TRBJ2-5	TRBD2	TGTGCCTGGAGTAGCGGGAACGAACAGGCCCAGTACTTC	CAWSSGNEQAQYF
TRBV4-3	NA	TRBJ1-2	TRBD1	TGCGCCAGCAGCCACTACCCACAGGGGGCTCGGGGCTACACCTTC	CASSHYPQGARGYTF
TRBV19	NA	TRBJ1-1	NA	TGTGCCAGTAGTACGGGGAGAATTGCGGGTCGGGGCACTGAAGCTTTCTTT	CASSTGRIAGRGTEAFF
TRBV19	once	TRBJ2-5	NA	TGTGCCAGTAGTACAGGGATTGGGTCGCACCAAGAGACCCAGTACTTC	CASSTGIGSHQETQYF
TRBV6-6	NA	TRBJ2-1	TRBD1	TGTGCCAGCAGGGGCCGGGACAGGGATCACAATGAGCAGTTCTTC	CASRGRDRDHNEQFF
TRBV5-5	NA	TRBJ1-5	NA	TGTGCCAGCAGCTTGACAGGGCAGCCCCAGCATTTT	CASSLTGQPQHF
TRBV7-3	NA	TRBJ2-1	TRBD2	TGTGCCAGCAGCTCCGGGACTAGCGGGAGCGGTGAGCAGTTCTTC	CASSSGTSGSGEQFF
TRBV2	NA	TRBJ2-2	NA	TGTGCCAGCAGTGGGACAGAAAACACCGGGGAGCTGTTTTTT	CASSGTENTGELFF
TRBV5-4	NA	TRBJ1-2	TRBD1	TGTGCCAGCAGTTTCGGACAGGGGCTCCGAGTGCCCTATGGCTACACCTTC	CASSFGQGLRVPYGYTF
TRBV30	few	TRBJ1-5	TRBD1	TGTGCCTGGACGGACAGGGGGCGGCAGCCCCAGCATTTT	CAWTDRGRQPQHF
TRBV30	NA	TRBJ2-7	TRBD1	TGTGCCTGGAGTGACACCGGGACAGGGTCCTACGAGCAGTACTTC	CAWSDTGTGSYEQYF
TRBV6-5	NA	TRBJ2-2	NA	TGTGCCAGCAGTTACGGGGAGCGGGCCACCGGGGAGCTGTTTTTT	CASSYGERATGELFF
TRBV5-1	NA	TRBJ1-1	NA	TGCGCCAGCAGCCTAGGACAGCCCGGTTCGGCTGAAGCTTTCTTT	CASSLGQPGSAEAFF
TRBV5-4	NA	TRBJ2-1	TRBD2	TGTGCCAGCAGGAACGGACTAGCGGGGGGCCAAACTTACAATGAGCAGTTCTTC	CASRNGLAGGQTYNEQFF
TRBV6-1	NA	TRBJ1-2	NA	TGTGCCAGCAGTGACATACAGGGTAACTATGGCTACACCTTC	CASSDIQGNYGYTF
TRBV5-1	NA	TRBJ2-3	NA	TGCGCCAGCAGCTTGGACCTCCCCGGAGATACGCAGTATTTT	CASSLDLPGDTQYF
TRBV18	NA	TRBJ2-1	TRBD1	TGTGCCAGCTCACTCGACAGGGGTTACAATGAGCAGTTCTTC	CASSLDRGYNEQFF
TRBV14	NA	TRBJ1-3	NA	TGTGCCAGCAGCCAAGATCTTCCAGGGTCTGGAAACACCATATATTTT	CASSQDLPGSGNTIYF
TRBV28	NA	TRBJ1-2	TRBD1	TGTGCCAGCAGGTCCGGACAGGGTAATGGCTACACCTTC	CASRSGQGNGYTF
TRBV19	NA	TRBJ1-2	TRBD1	TGTGCCAGCCACCAACGGGACAGGGTCGAAGGCTACACCTTC	CASHQRDRVEGYTF
TRBV5-1	NA	TRBJ2-2	NA	TGCGCCAGTAAGCCTAGACTGAACACCGGGGAGCTGTTTTTT	CASKPRLNTGELFF
TRBV6-1	once	TRBJ1-2	NA	TGTGCCAGCAGCCTCCAGGGGCTCTATGGCTACACCTTC	CASSLQGLYGYTF
TRBV6-5	few	TRBJ1-6	NA	TGTGCCAGCAGTTACAGGGGATCACCCCTCCACTTT	CASSYRGSPLHF
TRBV15	NA	TRBJ2-3	TRBD2	TGTGCCACCAGCAGAGATAGCGGGGGAAGCACAGATACGCAGTATTTT	CATSRDSGGSTDTQYF
TRBV7-2	NA	TRBJ2-1	NA	TGTGCCAGCAGCTTAAGCCACAATGAGCAGTTCTTC	CASSLSHNEQFF
TRBV6-6	NA	TRBJ1-5	NA	TGTGCCGCAGGGGTGGCCAATCAGCCCCAGCATTTT	CAAGVANQPQHF
TRBV10-1	NA	TRBJ2-1	NA	TGCGCCAGCAGTGAGAGGGGAAACGAGCAGTTCTTC	CASSERGNEQFF
TRBV11-3	NA	TRBJ2-7	NA	TGTGCCAGCAGCTTAGATCAGGGGTCCTACGAGCAGTACTTC	CASSLDQGSYEQYF
TRBV4-3	NA	TRBJ1-6	NA	TGCGCCAGCAGCCAAGGGCCGGGTTATTATAATTCACCCCTCCACTTT	CASSQGPGYYNSPLHF
TRBV5-5	once	TRBJ2-2	TRBD2	TGTGCCAGCAGCATCGGACTAGGGGTCGCCGGGGAGCTGTTTTTT	CASSIGLGVAGELFF
TRBV7-6	NA	TRBJ2-1	TRBD1	TGTGCCAGCAGCTCGCTAATAGGGGGCGTGGACTCCTACAATGAGCAGTTCTTC	CASSSLIGGVDSYNEQFF
TRBV30	NA	TRBJ1-1	NA	TGTGCCTGGAGCCTAAGGCAGGGAACAGGAAAGCTCGGTATTCCCACTGAAGCTTTCTTT	CAWSLRQGTGKLGIPTEAFF
TRBV19	NA	TRBJ1-2	NA	TGTGCCAGTAGTGCTACAGGTGGCTATGGCTACACCTTC	CASSATGGYGYTF
TRBV5-1	NA	TRBJ2-4	TRBD1	TGCGCCAGCAGCTTGGAAACGACAGGGCCCAAAAACATTCAGTACTTC	CASSLETTGPKNIQYF
TRBV6-5	few	TRBJ1-6	NA	TGTGCCAGCTGTCAGGGACACTCCTATAATTCACCCCTCCACTTT	CASCQGHSYNSPLHF
TRBV7-9	NA	TRBJ1-2	NA	TGTGCCACCGAAAAAGCAGGGAACTATGGCTACACCTTC	CATEKAGNYGYTF
TRBV18	once	TRBJ2-2	TRBD2	TGTGCCAGCTCACCACGGACTAGCGGGGGCGCGAACACCGGGGAGCTGTTTTTT	CASSPRTSGGANTGELFF
TRBV2	NA	TRBJ2-3	NA	TGTGCCAGCGAGGTGGTTTTTAGCACAGATACGCAGTATTTT	CASEVVFSTDTQYF
TRBV29-1	NA	TRBJ2-7	NA	TGCAGCGTTAAATCTGTGAGCTCCTACGAGCAGTACTTC	CSVKSVSSYEQYF
TRBV29-1	NA	TRBJ2-5	NA	TGCAGCGTCTCCCCGGAGACGCCCGTGACCCAGTACTTC	CSVSPETPVTQYF
TRBV6-5	NA	TRBJ1-3	TRBD1	TGTGCCAGCAGTTCCACAGGGGCGTGGGGAAACACCATATATTTT	CASSSTGAWGNTIYF
TRBV7-2	NA	TRBJ1-1	TRBD1	TGTGCCAGCAGCAGACAACAGGGGATGAACACTGAAGCTTTCTTT	CASSRQQGMNTEAFF
TRBV19	NA	TRBJ1-5	TRBD1	TGTGCCAGTAGCCCCCGACAGGGGCTGAAGCAGCCCCAGCATTTT	CASSPRQGLKQPQHF
TRBV28	NA	TRBJ2-3	NA	TGTGCCAGCAGTCCGAACAGGGCTCGGACAGATACGCAGTATTTT	CASSPNRARTDTQYF
TRBV5-3	NA	TRBJ2-7	TRBD1	TGTGCCAGAAGCCTGTCACAGGGGGTTGGACCCTACGAGCAGTACTTC	CARSLSQGVGPYEQYF
TRBV28	NA	TRBJ1-5	NA	TGTGCCAGCGGCTTTGGGGGGAGCAATCAGCCCCAGCATTTT	CASGFGGSNQPQHF
TRBV19	NA	TRBJ2-3	TRBD1	TGTGCCAGTAGTATAGGGACAGGAAACACAGATACGCAGTATTTT	CASSIGTGNTDTQYF